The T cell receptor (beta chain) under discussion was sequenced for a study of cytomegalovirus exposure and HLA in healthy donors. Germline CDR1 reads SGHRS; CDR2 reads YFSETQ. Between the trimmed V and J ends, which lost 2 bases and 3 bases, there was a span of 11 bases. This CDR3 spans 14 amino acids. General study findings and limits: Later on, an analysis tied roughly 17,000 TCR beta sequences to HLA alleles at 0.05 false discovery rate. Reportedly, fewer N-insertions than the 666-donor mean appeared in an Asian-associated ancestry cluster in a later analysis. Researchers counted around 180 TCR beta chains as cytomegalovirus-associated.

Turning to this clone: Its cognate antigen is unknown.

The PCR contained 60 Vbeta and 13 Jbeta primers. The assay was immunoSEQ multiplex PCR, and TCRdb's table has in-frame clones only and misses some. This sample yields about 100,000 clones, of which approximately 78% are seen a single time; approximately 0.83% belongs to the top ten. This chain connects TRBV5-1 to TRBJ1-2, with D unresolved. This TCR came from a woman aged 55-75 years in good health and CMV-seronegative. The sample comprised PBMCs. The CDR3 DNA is TGCGCCAGCAGCTTTGTCTCCGGTGACTATGGCTACACCTTC. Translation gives CASSFVSGDYGYTF.